A selection of T cell receptor beta chains follows, all from one sample in a study of blood T cell repertoires in COVID-19. This table comes from immunoSEQ multiplex PCR, and its TCRdb copy is limited to in-frame clones, with some not included. The sample lists about 180,000 clones, more than 80% occurring once. Sequencing was done on a sample of PBMCs or T cells enriched from blood (not recorded which). These TCRs come from a man between 40 and 49 years old who had recovered from COVID-19. The CDR3 runs from the conserved cysteine through the conserved F or W. A D gene is named only where the DNA matches it firmly. Expanded clones get a size class; other rows say once, few or many, or leave the size out.

j_gene: TRBJ2-7
d_gene: TRBD1
v_gene: TRBV9
abundance: .
CDR3aa: CASSVGGQGAYEQYF
CDR3nt: TGTGCCAGCAGCGTAGGAGGACAGGGGGCCTACGAGCAGTACTTC

j_gene: TRBJ1-2
d_gene: .
v_gene: TRBV28
abundance: .
CDR3aa: CATHMGQINYGYTF
CDR3nt: TGTGCCACCCATATGGGGCAGATTAACTATGGCTACACCTTC

j_gene: TRBJ2-1
d_gene: TRBD1
v_gene: TRBV9
abundance: .
CDR3aa: CASSVAKDRGHNEQIF
CDR3nt: TGTGCCAGCAGCGTAGCTAAGGACAGGGGGCACAATGAGCAGATCTTC

j_gene: TRBJ2-3
d_gene: TRBD1
v_gene: TRBV2
abundance: .
CDR3aa: CASSDRGLTDTQYF
CDR3nt: TGTGCCAGCAGCGACAGGGGGCTCACAGATACGCAGTATTTT

j_gene: TRBJ2-1
d_gene: .
v_gene: TRBV24-1
abundance: .
CDR3aa: CATSEATITNNEQFF
CDR3nt: TGTGCCACCAGTGAGGCAACCATAACAAACAATGAGCAGTTCTTC

j_gene: TRBJ1-2
d_gene: TRBD1
v_gene: TRBV5-1
abundance: once
CDR3aa: CASSLWGQDRESSFNYGYTF
CDR3nt: TGCGCCAGCAGCCTTTGGGGACAGGACCGGGAATCTTCTTTCAACTATGGCTACACCTTC

j_gene: TRBJ1-5
d_gene: .
v_gene: TRBV6-5
abundance: .
CDR3aa: CASRANQPQHF
CDR3nt: TGTGCCAGCAGAGCAAATCAGCCCCAGCATTTT

j_gene: TRBJ1-2
d_gene: .
v_gene: TRBV18
abundance: .
CDR3aa: CASSPLDIANYGYTF
CDR3nt: TGTGCCAGCTCCCCCCTCGACATAGCTAACTATGGCTACACCTTC

j_gene: TRBJ1-5
d_gene: .
v_gene: TRBV5-8
abundance: .
CDR3aa: CASSFSGGGNQPQHF
CDR3nt: TGTGCCAGCAGCTTTTCGGGAGGAGGTAATCAGCCCCAGCATTTT

j_gene: TRBJ2-7
d_gene: .
v_gene: TRBV14
abundance: many
CDR3aa: CASSQESTSYEQYF
CDR3nt: TGTGCCAGCAGCCAAGAAAGCACGTCCTACGAGCAGTACTTC

j_gene: TRBJ2-3
d_gene: .
v_gene: TRBV7-9
abundance: .
CDR3aa: CASSPVGPLVTAGDTQYF
CDR3nt: TGTGCCAGCAGCCCCGTGGGCCCACTGGTGACCGCCGGAGATACGCAGTATTTT

j_gene: TRBJ2-7
d_gene: TRBD1
v_gene: TRBV5-1
abundance: .
CDR3aa: CASTSGHLGQGVYEQYF
CDR3nt: TGCGCCAGCACCTCTGGGCATCTGGGACAGGGAGTGTACGAGCAGTACTTC

j_gene: TRBJ2-5
d_gene: TRBD1
v_gene: TRBV9
abundance: .
CDR3aa: CASSPRIGTGQETQYF
CDR3nt: TGTGCCAGCAGCCCACGAATTGGGACAGGGCAAGAGACCCAGTACTTC

j_gene: TRBJ1-2
d_gene: TRBD1
v_gene: TRBV29-1
abundance: .
CDR3aa: CSTGGGQGGYTF
CDR3nt: TGCAGCACCGGCGGAGGACAGGGAGGCTACACCTTC

j_gene: TRBJ1-4
d_gene: .
v_gene: TRBV5-1
abundance: .
CDR3aa: CASSSAGSATNEKLFF
CDR3nt: TGCGCCAGCAGCAGCGCAGGGTCTGCAACTAATGAAAAACTGTTTTTT

j_gene: TRBJ1-6
d_gene: TRBD1
v_gene: TRBV27
abundance: .
CDR3aa: CASSLSPTGDASPLHF
CDR3nt: TGTGCCAGCAGTCTATCCCCGACAGGGGATGCTTCACCCCTCCACTTT

j_gene: TRBJ2-1
d_gene: TRBD1
v_gene: TRBV7-9
abundance: .
CDR3aa: CASTLRDRDGNEQFF
CDR3nt: TGTGCCAGCACCCTCAGGGACAGGGATGGGAATGAGCAGTTCTTC

j_gene: TRBJ2-7
d_gene: .
v_gene: TRBV4-1
abundance: .
CDR3aa: CASSPTKRSYEQYF
CDR3nt: TGCGCCAGCAGCCCGACAAAGCGGAGCTACGAGCAGTACTTC

j_gene: TRBJ1-2
d_gene: TRBD1
v_gene: TRBV6-5
abundance: .
CDR3aa: CASSPGTGFGYTF
CDR3nt: TGTGCCAGCAGCCCCGGGACAGGGTTTGGCTACACCTTC

j_gene: TRBJ1-5
d_gene: TRBD1
v_gene: TRBV19
abundance: .
CDR3aa: CASSRDSGPQPQHF
CDR3nt: TGTGCCAGTAGTCGGGACAGCGGGCCTCAGCCCCAGCATTTT

j_gene: TRBJ2-5
d_gene: TRBD1
v_gene: TRBV2
abundance: .
CDR3aa: CASSRTGRTETQYF
CDR3nt: TGTGCCAGCAGTCGGACAGGGAGGACAGAGACCCAGTACTTC

j_gene: TRBJ2-6
d_gene: .
v_gene: TRBV6-1
abundance: .
CDR3aa: CASSVTVPSGANVLTF
CDR3nt: TGTGCCAGCAGTGTGACAGTCCCCTCTGGGGCCAACGTCCTGACTTTC

j_gene: TRBJ1-5
d_gene: .
v_gene: TRBV30
abundance: .
CDR3aa: CAWSGHGNQPQHF
CDR3nt: TGTGCCTGGAGCGGACACGGGAATCAGCCCCAGCATTTT

j_gene: TRBJ2-3
d_gene: TRBD2
v_gene: TRBV19
abundance: .
CDR3aa: CASSNGLVTDTQYF
CDR3nt: TGTGCCAGTAGTAACGGACTAGTCACAGATACGCAGTATTTT

j_gene: TRBJ2-2
d_gene: .
v_gene: TRBV14
abundance: .
CDR3aa: CASSPRRGASSTGELFF
CDR3nt: TGTGCCAGCAGCCCCCGACGGGGAGCTTCTTCGACCGGGGAGCTGTTTTTT

j_gene: TRBJ1-5
d_gene: TRBD1
v_gene: TRBV2
abundance: .
CDR3aa: CASRTGVHQPQHF
CDR3nt: TGTGCCAGCCGGACAGGGGTTCATCAGCCCCAGCATTTT

j_gene: TRBJ2-5
d_gene: TRBD2
v_gene: TRBV5-4
abundance: .
CDR3aa: CASSLAGRGETQYF
CDR3nt: TGTGCCAGCTCCCTAGCGGGGAGGGGGGAGACCCAGTACTTC

j_gene: TRBJ2-7
d_gene: TRBD1
v_gene: TRBV27
abundance: .
CDR3aa: CASSLDRVNEQYF
CDR3nt: TGTGCCAGCAGTTTAGACAGGGTAAACGAGCAGTACTTC